What follows are 29 T cell receptor beta chains derived from one specimen sequenced in a study of molecular identifiers for immune sequencing clone quantification. TCRdb independently ran MiXCR on the PCR reads; one entry per CDR3 protein. The sample consists of over 600,000 distinct CDR3 sequences, just under 20% of them appearing once. The sequenced material came from naive CD8+ T cells from blood, with Jurkat cell RNA spiked in. Subset noted: FACS-sorted CD8+CD4-CCR7+CD45RA+ naive T cells. The receptor set was obtained from a human donor in good health. Some libraries in this study had Jurkat cell RNA spiked in.

This clonotype was recorded many times. V and J are TRBV19 and TRBJ2-3; D might be TRBD1 (6 bases). The CDR3 extends over 13 amino acids. The germline V and J ends were trimmed by 8 bases and 3 bases, with 12 bases remaining between them. Germline assignment: CDR1 LNHDA and CDR2 SQIVND (reference sequence). The CDR3 protein is CASGLQGTDTQYF. CDR3 bases: TGTGCCAGTGGACTCCAGGGGACAGATACGCAGTATTTT.

This clonotype appeared many times. The chain's CDR3 is CASSSSSRFGQGSQPQHF. CDR3 sequence (DNA): TGTGCCAGCAGTTCGTCCTCGAGATTTGGACAGGGAAGCCAGCCCCAGCATTTT. The chain is built from TRBV6-9 and TRBJ1-5; 8 bases line up with TRBD1. Germline V gene data show CDR1 as MNHGY and CDR2 as SVAAGI. V dropped 4 bases and J dropped 7; count of bases not matched to a gene: 18. This CDR3 region has 18 residues.

This clonotype showed up many times. The chain combines TRBV5-6 with TRBJ2-3; D gene uncertain. Trimming left V 1 base short and J 0 bases short, with 12 bases between. This CDR3 has 16 residues. CDR1 is SGHDT and CDR2 is YYEEEE in the germline V gene. The DNA for the CDR3 is TGTGCCAGCAGCTTGAACGGAGTTACTAGCACAGATACGCAGTATTTT. This translates into CASSLNGVTSTDTQYF.

The sample holds many counts of this clonotype. This rearrangement joins TRBV6-2 or TRBV6-3 to TRBJ1-3; D unclear. Germline assignment: CDR1 MNHEY and CDR2 SVGEGT. V shed 8 bases and J shed 0 bases, with 11 bases lying between them. The CDR3 sequence is 14 residues long. CDR3 coding DNA: TGTGCCAGCCGTGGTGGTACCTCTGGAAACACCATATATTTT. Protein product: CASRGGTSGNTIYF.

The V and J genes are TRBV30 and TRBJ2-5; the D is unclear. This CDR3 has 14 residues. With 8 bases removed from V and 4 bases from J, the gap between germline ends came to 20 bases. CDR1 is GTSNPN and CDR2 is SVGIG in the germline V gene (reference sequence). CDR3 loop: CALVTQGLGETQYF. Here the CDR3 DNA reads TGTGCCCTGGTGACACAAGGGCTGGGAGAGACCCAGTACTTC. The whole variable domain, remainder taken from reference TRBV30 and TRBJ2-5, is SQTIHQWPATLVQPVGSPLSLECTVEGTSNPNLYWYRQAAGRGLQLLFYSVGIGQISSEVPQNLSASRPQDRQFILSSKKLLLSDSGFYLCALVTQGLGETQYFGPGTRLLVL.

This clonotype was detected only a few times. The chain has TRBV11-3 and TRBJ2-5, with 10 bases matching TRBD1. The CDR3 spans 17 residues. Germline assignment: CDR1 SGHNT and CDR2 YENEEA. Trimming at V came to 3 bases and at J to 4 bases, leaving 11 bases not matched to a gene. The CDR3 here is CASSFRMPGQGSETQYF. The CDR3 bases are TGTGCCAGCAGCTTTAGGATGCCGGGACAGGGGTCAGAGACCCAGTACTTC. The full variable domain, rest sourced from reference TRBV11-3 and TRBJ2-5, is EAGVVQSPRYKIIEKKQPVAFWCNPISGHNTLYWYLQNLGQGPELLIRYENEEAVDDSQLPKDRFSAERLKGVDSTLKIQPAELGDSAVYLCASSFRMPGQGSETQYFGPGTRLLVL.

This clonotype was found many times. This sequence joins TRBV5-6 and TRBJ2-5; 8 bases line up with TRBD1. This CDR3 is built from 15 residues. Germline CDR1 reads SGHDT; CDR2 reads YYEEEE. V lost 4 bases and J lost 4; bases outside the gene matches: 9. The CDR3 DNA reads TGTGCCAGCAGCGGCCTGGCAGGGGGCGGAGAGACCCAGTACTTC. It yields the protein CASSGLAGGGETQYF.

Ten or more counts support this clonotype. The chain links TRBV27 to TRBJ2-1; 11 nucleotides line up with TRBD2. This CDR3 contains 15 residues. The V gene's germline CDR1 is MNHEY and CDR2 SMNVEV (reference sequence). Losses at the gene ends were 5 bases for V and 2 bases for J; bases not matched to a gene: 2. For the CDR3, the DNA is TGTGCCAGCAGTATGGGACTAGCGGCCTACAATGAGCAGTTCTTC. This translates into CASSMGLAAYNEQFF.

This clonotype was seen ten or more times. The genes are TRBV27 and TRBJ1-5, with D unresolved. The CDR3 runs 16 residues. Trimming pared 3 bases from V and 3 bases from J, leaving 15 bases between. CDR1 is MNHEY, CDR2 SMNVEV, per germline (reference sequence). The CDR3 region is CASSFPQRAVNQPQHF. DNA for the CDR3: TGTGCCAGCAGTTTTCCCCAGCGGGCCGTCAATCAGCCCCAGCATTTT.

This clonotype was seen more than once but under ten times. J is TRBJ1-2 and V is TRBV3-1; D gene unclear. Germline V gene sequence: CDR1 LGHDT, CDR2 YNNKEL (reference sequence). The V gene lost 0 bases and the J gene lost 5 bases, with 16 bases spanning the gap. This CDR3 spans 16 amino acids. CDR3 loop: CASSQEIAGPRYGYTF. The CDR3 nucleotides read TGTGCCAGCAGCCAAGAGATTGCCGGGCCCAGGTATGGCTACACCTTC.

This clonotype was seen at least ten times. The chain couples TRBV4-1 to TRBJ2-3; 10 bases are shared with TRBD2. The CDR3 length is 16 residues. Germline CDR1 and CDR2: MGHRA and YSYEKL. With V trimmed by 0 bases and J by 4 bases, 4 bases remained unmatched. CDR3 DNA: TGCGCCAGCAGCCAAGAGCCTAGCGGGGGCGCAGATACGCAGTATTTT. Protein product: CASSQEPSGGADTQYF.

This clonotype was counted at least ten times. The genes are TRBV13 and TRBJ1-2; D ambiguous. V was pared by 5 bases and J by 0 bases, with 4 bases between. In germline, CDR1 is PRHDT, CDR2 FYEKMQ (reference sequence). The CDR3 sequence is 12 residues long. The CDR3 DNA reads TGTGCCAGCAGCCCGTCTAACTATGGCTACACCTTC. Its translation: CASSPSNYGYTF.

This clonotype was counted ten times or more. The V call is TRBV6-2 or TRBV6-3, the J call TRBJ2-1; D is perhaps TRBD2 (5 bases). V lost 6 bases and J lost 3, with 6 bases in between. Per the germline V gene, CDR1 is MNHEY and CDR2 is SVGEGT. The CDR3 extends over 12 amino acids. The CDR3 spells CASRTSYNEQFF. The CDR3 DNA sequence: TGTGCCAGCAGAACTAGCTACAATGAGCAGTTCTTC.

In its sample, this clonotype was seen many times. This sequence joins TRBV20-1 and TRBJ2-5; D is unclear. The CDR3 loop spans 11 amino acids. Looked up from germline, CDR1 is DFQATT and CDR2 is SNEGSKA (reference sequence). V gave up 1 base and J gave up 5 bases, with 5 bases separating them. The CDR3 DNA sequence: TGCAGTGCTAGAGCGTGGGAGACCCAGTACTTC. Encoded protein: CSARAWETQYF.

For this clonotype: This sequence may be a read error, since a much larger clone differs from it by one base. The gene calls are TRBV15 and TRBJ1-5; no reliable D call. The germline gives CDR1 LNHNV, CDR2 YYDKDF (reference sequence). CDR3 length: 15 amino acids. The CDR3 is CATSRDRGVNRPQHF. The CDR3, as DNA: TGTGCCACCAGCAGAGATCGGGGTGTTAATCGGCCCCAGCATTTT.

The V call is TRBV6-6, the J call TRBJ1-1; maybe TRBD1 (6 bases). This CDR3 is built from 17 residues. From germline, CDR1 is MNHNY and CDR2 SVGAGI (reference sequence). Trimming stripped 0 bases from V and 6 bases from J, with 20 bases between. The CDR3 DNA is TGTGCCAGCAGTTACTCGGGGACACCTACGGCCCCGGCTGAAGCTTTCTTT. Protein: CASSYSGTPTAPAEAFF.

This clonotype appeared many times. The chain combines TRBV9 with TRBJ2-5; 7 bases align to TRBD1. The V gene end was trimmed by 0 bases and the J gene end by 2 bases; junction bases not matched to a gene: 7. Germline loops: CDR1 SGDLS, CDR2 YYNGEE. The CDR3 is 16 residues long. This CDR3 is CASSVEGGQAQETQYF. The CDR3 DNA follows: TGTGCCAGCAGCGTAGAAGGAGGACAGGCGCAAGAGACCCAGTACTTC.

Comment on this clonotype: It may be a read error: a sequence one base away is much more abundant. The chain has TRBV7-9 and TRBJ2-3; tentative D call: TRBD2 (5 bases). Germline V gene data show CDR1 as SEHNR and CDR2 as FQNEAQ (reference sequence). This CDR3 has 16 amino acids. In DNA, the CDR3 is TGTGCCAGCAGCCCTAGGTTCCTCCCTAGCACAGATGCGCAGTATTTT. The encoded protein is CASSPRFLPSTDAQYF. Looking up the rest from reference TRBV7-9 and TRBJ2-3 gives the full variable domain: DTGVSQNPRHKITKRGQNVTFRCDPISEHNRLYWYRQTLGQGPEFLTYFQNEAQLEKSRLLSDRFSAERPKGSFSTLEIQRTEQGDSAMYLCASSPRFLPSTDAQYFGPGTRLTVL.

This clonotype was observed at least ten times. V and J are TRBV15 and TRBJ1-1; unclear D gene. The CDR3 spans 13 residues. CDR1 is LNHNV, CDR2 YYDKDF, per germline (reference sequence). The V and J ends lost 0 bases and 8 bases respectively, with 10 bases between them. In DNA, the CDR3 is TGTGCCACCAGCAGAGATGGCGGAGGAGAAGCTTTCTTT. Protein: CATSRDGGGEAFF.

This clonotype was seen ten or more times. This chain links TRBV28 with TRBJ1-1; D ambiguous. Trimming took off 2 bases at V and 1 base at J, with 8 bases between the two ends. Germline loops: CDR1 MDHEN, CDR2 SYDVKM. The length of the CDR3 is 14 residues. The CDR3 reads CASSLGRPNTEAFF. As DNA, the CDR3 is TGTGCCAGCAGTTTAGGCCGCCCGAACACTGAAGCTTTCTTT.

This clonotype was counted many times. CDR3 sequence (DNA): TGTGCCAGTGGGATGTGGGGAAATGAAGCTTTCTTT. Amino acids: CASGMWGNEAFF. The chain recombines TRBV19 with TRBJ1-1; no clear D gene. In germline, CDR1 is LNHDA, CDR2 SQIVND (reference sequence). Trimming cost V 8 bases and J 7 bases, with 14 bases left between them. The CDR3 spans 12 residues.

About this clonotype itself: This may stem from a read error, because a much larger clone lies one nucleotide away. The conserved phenylalanine or tryptophan is not found at the CDR3 terminus, so this likely reflects a read error. The chain has TRBV24-1 and TRBJ2-3, with D perhaps matching TRBD2 (5 bases). Germline CDR1 KGHDR, CDR2 SFDVKD. The length of the CDR3 is 13 residues. V was clipped by 4 bases and J by 5 bases, with 9 bases between them. The CDR3 coding sequence is TGTGCCACCAGTGAGAGGGATTTAGATACGCAGTATCTT. Amino acids: CATSERDLDTQYL.

This clonotype has ten or more counts. V is TRBV6-5 and J is TRBJ2-5, with D possibly matching TRBD2 (7 bases). Trimming took off 0 bases at V and 1 base at J, with 15 bases between the two ends. The germline V gene encodes CDR1 MNHEY and CDR2 SVGAGI. The CDR3 runs 17 residues. The CDR3 protein is CASSYSGRGLIQETQYF. The CDR3 DNA is TGTGCCAGCAGTTACTCAGGCAGGGGACTAATCCAAGAGACCCAGTACTTC.

The table lists this clonotype with many counts. The chain combines TRBV7-6 with TRBJ2-3; 7 nucleotides agree with TRBD1. CDR1 is SGHVS, CDR2 FNYEAQ, per germline. V shed 3 bases and J 2 bases; nucleotides not matched to a gene: 8. The CDR3 contains 16 residues. CDR3 sequence (DNA): TGTGCCAGCAGCTTTAATACAGGGGCAAACACAGATACGCAGTATTTT. It yields the protein CASSFNTGANTDTQYF.

This clonotype was picked up many times. The chain carries TRBV6-1 and TRBJ2-7, with D unresolved. Trimming shortened V by 5 bases and J by 2 bases, and 16 bases separated the two germline ends. The CDR3 contains 15 residues. Germline V CDR1 and CDR2: MNHNS, SASEGT. The CDR3 sequence: CASSQGPQDAYEQYF. CDR3 in DNA: TGTGCCAGCAGTCAAGGCCCCCAGGACGCCTACGAGCAGTACTTC.

The chain links TRBV7-9 to TRBJ2-7; possibly TRBD1 for D (6 bases). CDR3 length: 15 residues. Trimming left V 5 bases short and J 0 bases short, with 14 bases between. Germline V lookup: CDR1 SEHNR, CDR2 FQNEAQ (reference sequence). The CDR3 protein is CASSARGPSSYEQYF. In nucleotides, the CDR3 is TGTGCCAGCAGCGCCAGGGGACCGAGCTCCTACGAGCAGTACTTC.

This clonotype has a count of ten or more. The chain carries TRBV4-3 and TRBJ1-6; D not resolved. The CDR3 consists of 15 residues. Germline CDR1 is LGHNA and CDR2 is YSLEER. V lost 1 base and J lost 5, with 9 bases in between. The chain's CDR3 is CASSQGARDNSPLHF. CDR3 coding DNA: TGCGCCAGCAGCCAAGGAGCAAGGGATAATTCACCCCTCCACTTT.

In its sample, this clonotype was seen a few times. The CDR3: CASSEGAGGPYNEQFF. In nucleotides, the CDR3 is TGTGCCAGCAGTGAAGGAGCGGGGGGTCCTTACAATGAGCAGTTCTTC. The chain has TRBV25-1 and TRBJ2-1; 9 positions match TRBD2. The CDR3 covers 16 residues. Trimming removed 2 bases from V and 4 bases from J; junction bases left unmatched: 6. CDR1 is MGHDK, CDR2 SYGVNS, per germline.

CDR3 sequence reads: CASSITSGPYDEQFF. The CDR3 bases are TGTGCCAGTAGTATAACTAGTGGTCCTTACGATGAGCAGTTCTTC. This chain connects TRBV19 to TRBJ2-1; TRBD2 is a possible D gene (5 bases). Germline lookup yields CDR1 LNHDA and CDR2 SQIVND (reference sequence). The V end lost 2 bases, the J end lost 8 bases, and 16 bases lay between the germline ends. The CDR3 has 15 amino acids.